These 30 T cell receptor beta chains share one sample of origin, sequenced in a study of tumor and adjacent non-tumor tissue in lung cancer. Three rounds of nested PCR, following a modified ARM-PCR protocol, produced the TCRbeta library. MiXCR, applied by TCRdb to the multiplex PCR reads, yields one record per CDR3 protein. The sample holds fewer than 100,000 distinct CDR3 sequences, more than 75% seen once. The template was RNA from unsorted bulk tissue. This non-tumor lung sample came from over 3 cm beyond the tumor edge. Material: distant non-tumor lung tissue. Source of these receptors: a woman between 50 and 59 years old with non-small cell lung cancer.

A remark on this clonotype: The conserved phenylalanine or tryptophan is not found at the CDR3 terminus, so this likely reflects a read error. V gene TRBV11-2 combines with J gene TRBJ2-2; 8 bases match TRBD2. The CDR3 contains 15 residues. Germline CDR1 SGHAT, CDR2 FQNNGV. The CDR3, as DNA: TGTGCCAGCAGCGTAGAAAGCGGGGGTTCCGGGGAGCTGTTTTCT. Its translation is CASSVESGGSGELFS.

As to this clonotype: At one boundary the junction diverges from the germline segment, which might be a read error. V usage is TRBV25-1 and J usage is TRBJ1-5; unclear D gene. The CDR3 has 15 amino acids. From germline, CDR1 is MGHDK and CDR2 SYGVNS. CDR3 sequence reads: CASGESWDDNQPQHF. CDR3 in DNA: TGTGCCAGCGGTGAGAGCTGGGATGACAATCAGCCTCAGCATTTT.

The rearrangement links TRBV20-1 to TRBJ1-5; 9 positions agree with TRBD1. The DNA matches TRBJ2-3 better at its end, which makes the J call doubtful. Germline lookup yields CDR1 DFQATT and CDR2 SNEGSKA (reference sequence). The CDR3 consists of 14 residues. DNA of the CDR3: TGCAGTGTGCTGACAGGGGGTTTATATCAGCCCCAGTATTTT. Translating it yields CSVLTGGLYQPQYF.

Within the sample, this clonotype is medium-sized. The J gene is TRBJ1-4, the V gene TRBV29-1, with 9 nucleotides matching TRBD1. The V gene's germline CDR1 is SQVTM and CDR2 ANQGSEA. Unmatched junction bases numbered 15, after V lost 5 bases and J lost 8 bases. This CDR3 comprises 16 residues. The CDR3 DNA sequence: TGCAGCGTTCAGCTCCTCGAGGACAGGGGACGGGAAAAACTGTTTTTT. It yields the protein CSVQLLEDRGREKLFF.

This clonotype was detected a few times. This may arise from a read error, as a much more abundant clone is one base away. V gene TRBV10-3 combines with J gene TRBJ2-3; 8 nucleotides agree with TRBD1. CDR1 is ENHRY, CDR2 SYGVKD, per germline. The junction had 4 bases not matched to a gene; V was cut back by 5 bases and J by 0 bases. The CDR3 is 15 amino acids. CDR3 nucleotide sequence: TGTGCCATCAGTAAGGGGGACAGGAGCACAGATACGCAGTATTTT. Translating it yields CAISKGDRSTDTQYF.

This clonotype was detected a few times. The junction departs from the called germline gene at one end, perhaps through a read error. The chain joins TRBV6-1 to TRBJ1-4; D is undetermined. This CDR3 region has 14 residues. Germline CDR1 reads MNHNS; CDR2 reads SASEGT. As DNA, the CDR3 is TGTGCTAGCAGTGAACGATCCCAGAATGAAAAACTGTTTTTT. Translated: CASSERSQNEKLFF.

As concerns this clonotype: At one end the junction does not follow the germline gene, possibly because of a read error. The J gene is TRBJ1-5, the V gene TRBV6-6, with D possibly TRBD1 on 5 matching bases. The CDR3 sequence is 15 residues long. The germline gives CDR1 MNHNY, CDR2 SVGAGI (reference sequence). CDR3 in DNA: TGTGCCAGTAGTTACGGCCAGGGTAGTAATGAACCCCAGCATTTT. This gives the protein CASSYGQGSNEPQHF.

Worth noting for this clonotype: A read error may produce the germline difference seen at one junction end. CDR3 DNA sequence: TGCGCCAGCAGCCAACCCAGGATGAACTCCTACGAGCGGTACTTC. This encodes CASSQPRMNSYERYF. J is TRBJ2-7 and V is TRBV4-1; D not certain. The CDR3 consists of 15 residues. From germline, CDR1 is MGHRA and CDR2 YSYEKL.

The DNA for the CDR3 is TGCAGCGTTGGAGATTTCATCCGGGGGCTGTTTTTT. This codes for CSVGDFIRGLFF. The chain has TRBV29-1 and TRBJ2-2; a possible D gene is TRBD2 (5 bases). Germline-derived CDR1 and CDR2 are SQVTM and ANQGSEA. The CDR3 is made up of 12 amino acids. Between the trimmed V and J ends, which lost 4 bases and 13 bases, there was a span of 16 bases.

To note about this clonotype: This may be a read error, as it is one base from a much larger clone. The rearrangement joins TRBV18 to TRBJ2-1; D remains ambiguous. V was shortened by 3 bases and J by 7 bases, with 10 bases between the two germline ends. The length of the CDR3 is 13 residues. Germline CDR1 KGHSH, CDR2 LQKENI. The CDR3 protein is CASSPPTWNEQFF. The CDR3 DNA reads TGTGCCAGCTCACCTCCTACTTGGAATGAGCAGTTCTTC.

The chain links TRBV28 to TRBJ2-1; 10 nucleotides align to TRBD2. Germline CDR1 is MDHEN and CDR2 is SYDVKM. Trimming cost V 2 bases and J 6 bases; bases outside gene matches: 10. The CDR3 consists of 17 residues. CDR3 bases: TGTGCCAGCAGTTTACGGGGTGGGACTAGCGTCTGCAATGAGCAGTTCTTC. Protein product: CASSLRGGTSVCNEQFF. The full variable domain, its missing parts supplied by reference TRBV28 and TRBJ2-1, is DVKVTQSSRYLVKRTGEKVFLECVQDMDHENMFWYRQDPGLGLRLIYFSYDVKMKEKGDIPEGYSVSREKKERFSLILESASTNQTSMYLCASSLRGGTSVCNEQFFGPGTRLTVL.

Points on this clonotype: A junction end diverges from the germline sequence, so it may reflect a read error. The chain links TRBV6-1 to TRBJ1-1; D gene ambiguous. Germline-derived CDR1 and CDR2 are MNHNS and SASEGT. The CDR3 spans 14 residues. The CDR3 is CVSSTLTRLTEAFF. The CDR3 DNA follows: TGTGTCAGCAGTACCCTTACAAGGCTGACTGAAGCTTTCTTT.

In its sample, this clonotype was seen a few times. This may come from a read error, since a much larger clone is one base off. This chain connects TRBV14 to TRBJ2-3, with 15 nucleotides matching TRBD2. Germline CDR1 is SGHDN and CDR2 is FVKESK. This CDR3 has 18 residues. This chain's CDR3 is CAGSRPGLAGGVTDTQYF. CDR3 nucleotides: TGTGCCGGCAGCCGACCCGGACTAGCGGGAGGGGTCACAGATACGCAGTATTTT.

As regards this clonotype: The conserved closing phenylalanine or tryptophan is absent in this CDR3, likely reflecting a read error. The genes are TRBV29-1 and TRBJ1-1; no clear D. Germline loops: CDR1 SQVTM, CDR2 ANQGSEA. There are 10 residues in the CDR3. The CDR3 reads CIVVNTEAFL. The CDR3 DNA reads TGCATCGTCGTGAACACTGAAGCTTTCTTA.

The V and J genes are TRBV5-1 and TRBJ2-2, with 11 bases identical to TRBD2. This CDR3 contains 18 residues. Per germline, CDR1 SGHRS and CDR2 YFSETQ. V lost 3 bases, J lost 4 bases, and 11 bases stayed unmatched. DNA for the CDR3: TGCGCCAGCAGCTGGATTAGCGGGAGGGATCGCGGCACCGGGGAGCTGTTTTTT. This codes for CASSWISGRDRGTGELFF.

Concerning this clonotype itself: This may be a read error: a much more frequent sequence differs by one nucleotide. This chain uses TRBV7-9 with TRBJ2-5, with D tentatively TRBD1 (6 bases). This CDR3 spans 15 amino acids. CDR1 and CDR2 from the germline V gene are SEHNR and FQNEAQ (reference sequence). V shed 6 bases and J shed 7 bases, with 21 bases lying between them. The CDR3, as DNA: TGTGCCAGCAGTCATTCCGGGACACCGGAAGGGACCCAGTACTTC. Its protein is CASSHSGTPEGTQYF.

In regard to this clonotype: The junction departs from germline at one end; a sequencing error may be responsible. The chain uses TRBV11-2 and TRBJ2-7; 8 bases agree with TRBD1. Germline assignment: CDR1 SGHAT and CDR2 FQNNGV. The CDR3 consists of 15 residues. The CDR3 sequence is CASITRTGRAYEQYF. The DNA for the CDR3 is TGTGCCAGCATCACCAGGACAGGGCGCGCCTACGAGCAGTATTTC.

The rearrangement links TRBV11-1 to TRBJ2-3; 11 bases are a match to TRBD2. The CDR3 is 16 residues long. Germline V gene data show CDR1 as SGHAT and CDR2 as FQDESV (reference sequence). V lost 4 bases to trimming and J lost 1 base; unmatched junction nucleotides: 4. The CDR3 protein is CASSSRLAGCTDTQYF. The CDR3 DNA reads TGTGCCAGCAGCTCTAGACTAGCGGGGTGCACAGATACGCAGTATTTT.

In regard to this clonotype: One end of the junction is discordant with germline, which a read error may explain. V and J are TRBV6-5 and TRBJ2-3; tentatively, D is TRBD2 (6 bases). This CDR3 has 18 amino acids. Germline assignment: CDR1 MNHEY and CDR2 SVGAGI. The CDR3 sequence: CDSSHERGGMATTDTQYF. The DNA for the CDR3 is TGTGACAGCAGCCATGAAAGGGGCGGGATGGCCACCACAGATACGCAGTATTTT.

In regard to this clonotype: One end of the junction does not line up with germline, which may come from a read error. This chain links TRBV7-9 with TRBJ2-7; D ambiguous. The CDR3 length is 12 residues. The germline CDR1 and CDR2 sequences are SEHNR and FQNEAQ (reference sequence). CDR3 nucleotides: TGTGCCAACACTGATGCGACGTACGATCAGTACTTC. This gives the protein CANTDATYDQYF.

A word on this clonotype: This likely comes from a read error, as the CDR3 has no conserved phenylalanine or tryptophan at its end. J is TRBJ2-1 and V is TRBV12-3 or TRBV12-4, with D perhaps matching TRBD1 or TRBD2 (5 bases each). CDR3 length: 15 residues. The DNA of the CDR3 is TGTGCAAGCAGTTCCTCGGGACGGGGATCTAATGAGCAGTTCGTC. It encodes CASSSSGRGSNEQFV.

With regard to this clonotype: A read error may produce the germline difference seen at one junction end. V is TRBV6-5 and J is TRBJ1-2; a weak D match, TRBD1 (5 bases). This CDR3 is 13 amino acids long. The germline V gene encodes CDR1 MNHEY and CDR2 SVGAGI. DNA of the CDR3: TGTGTCAGCAGTCGGGACGGAGGTGGGAGCTACACCTTC. Translation gives CVSSRDGGGSYTF.

This clonotype has a handful of counts. The rearrangement joins TRBV2 to TRBJ2-3, with D unresolved. V lost 9 bases, J lost 1 base, and 11 bases lay in between. The germline gives CDR1 SNHLY, CDR2 FYNNEI. This CDR3 has 13 amino acids. Here the CDR3 DNA reads TGTGCCAGTGTTGGGCCCGGCACAGATACGCAGTATTTT. It encodes CASVGPGTDTQYF.

Concerning this clonotype itself: A much bigger clone sits one base away, suggesting this may be a read error. V gene TRBV6-2 or TRBV6-3 combines with J gene TRBJ2-1; 7 bases are shared with TRBD1. Germline assignment: CDR1 MNHEY and CDR2 SVGEGT. The CDR3 totals 16 residues. The junction had 17 bases not matched to a gene; V was cut back by 7 bases and J by 8 bases. CDR3 amino acids: CASNTFTGTAIDEQFF. In DNA, the CDR3 is TGTGCCAGCAACACCTTTACCGGGACAGCTATCGATGAGCAGTTCTTC.

This chain joins TRBV20-1 and TRBJ2-7; D is unresolved. Looked up from germline, CDR1 is DFQATT and CDR2 is SNEGSKA (reference sequence). This CDR3 contains 14 residues. V was shortened by 1 base and J by 7 bases, with 17 bases between the two germline ends. The CDR3: CSARAPGPGWEQYF. CDR3 nucleotide sequence: TGCAGTGCTAGAGCTCCGGGCCCCGGGTGGGAGCAGTACTTC.

As for this clonotype: The CDR3 end shows no conserved phenylalanine or tryptophan, and so a read error is likely. No DNA is shown, since the ends of the CDR3 on it are uncertain; the CDR3 is the one TCRdb lists. The V gene is TRBV6-2 or TRBV6-3, the J gene TRBJ2-7; the table's D call, TRBD1, has no DNA check behind it. The CDR3 length is 13 residues, termini included. CDR1 and CDR2 from the germline V gene are MNHEY and SVGEGT. This CDR3 reads CASNDRGRHEQYI.

This sequence joins TRBV6-5 and TRBJ2-2; 9 nucleotides line up with TRBD1. Germline V gives CDR1 MNHEY, CDR2 SVGAGI. Unmatched junction bases numbered 22, after V lost 8 bases and J lost 15 bases. This CDR3 is 16 amino acids long. CDR3 sequence (DNA): TGTGCCAGCGGGGACCCCACAGGGGGCGTTCAAGGTGAGGTGTTTTTT. This gives the protein CASGDPTGGVQGEVFF.

A remark on this clonotype: The CDR3 carries no conserved terminal phenylalanine or tryptophan, so it likely arises from a read error. V and J are TRBV29-1 and TRBJ1-1, with a tentative D call TRBD1 (5 bases). Germline CDR1 reads SQVTM; CDR2 reads ANQGSEA. The CDR3 is made up of 13 amino acids. In DNA form, the CDR3 reads TGCAGCGTTGTAGGGGTCATGAACACTAAAGCTTTCCTT. It encodes CSVVGVMNTKAFL.

The genes are TRBV4-1 and TRBJ1-4; no firm D call. Germline CDR1 is MGHRA and CDR2 is YSYEKL. The CDR3 has 14 residues. Trimming shortened V by 5 bases and J by 11 bases, and 18 bases separated the two germline ends. DNA of the CDR3: TGCGCCAGCAGCAGAACCAGGAGAAAGGAGAAACTGTTTTTT. Translating gives CASSRTRRKEKLFF.

About this clonotype: Compared with germline, one end of the junction differs, possibly owing to a read error. CDR3 sequence: CASSQTWGTDTQYF. The CDR3 bases are TGCGCTAGCAGTCAAACATGGGGCACAGATACGCAGTATTTT. V usage is TRBV4-1 and J usage is TRBJ2-3; D unresolved. The CDR3 is 14 amino acids. Germline V gives CDR1 MGHRA, CDR2 YSYEKL.